The entry that follows covers one T cell receptor (beta chain) sequence. PCR involved 60 Vbeta and 13 Jbeta primers. Generated by immunoSEQ multiplex PCR, the TCRdb table keeps only in-frame clones and is missing some. The profile shows 80,000 to 100,000 clones, 65% to 80% of them singletons. The V and J ends lost 5 bases and 0 bases, in that order; junction bases with no gene match: 5. This CDR3 has 17 residues. Germline CDR1 and CDR2: MNHEY and SMNVEV (reference sequence). These data originate in a study of cytomegalovirus exposure and HLA in healthy donors. This sequence was found in a young woman in good health and CMV-seropositive. Material: PBMCs. The V call is TRBV27, the J call TRBJ1-3, with 12 bases matching TRBD1. Here the CDR3 DNA reads TGTGCCAGCAGTGGGGGGACAGGGGGCCTCTCTGGAAACACCATATATTTT. It translates to CASSGGTGGLSGNTIYF.